The entry that follows covers one T cell receptor beta chain sequence. The V gene's germline CDR1 is MNHNS and CDR2 SASEGT. The junction had 5 bases not matched to a gene; V was cut back by 3 bases and J by 5 bases. The CDR3 contains 14 residues. The data originate from a study of blood T cell repertoires in COVID-19. Using immunoSEQ multiplex PCR, the repertoire was profiled, and TCRdb retains in-frame clones only, with some absent. Among tens of thousands of clones listed, roughly nine tenths were seen once. The sample was peripheral blood. J is TRBJ1-1 and V is TRBV6-1, with 8 positions matching TRBD1. The TCR originated in a male donor with acute or convalescent COVID-19. The CDR3 loop reads CASSDGYRGTEAFF. The CDR3 nucleotides are TGTGCCAGCAGTGACGGTTACAGGGGGACTGAAGCTTTCTTT.